The 5 T cell receptor beta chains in this list originate from one sample, sequenced in a study of T cell repertoires in cytomegalovirus infection (dated by TCRdb to 2018 to 2020). Instrument used: Illumina HiSeq 1500. The raw public data were reprocessed by TCRdb itself: fastp quality trimming at Q25, MiXCR clonotype calling, in-frame beta chains only. Each CDR3 protein appears once, grouped with its most common genes and DNA. The sample records approximately 500,000 distinct CDR3 sequences, 10% to 12% of which are singletons. The top ten hold 10% to 13% of the sample. What was sequenced was PBMCs. Receptor source: a human donor in good health (CMV status not recorded). Some clones in this sample may be carry-over from other donors' samples.

This chain connects TRBV23-1 to TRBJ2-2; 7 bases fit TRBD1. TRBV23-1 is designated an ORF whose function remains uncertain. J was trimmed by 0 bases and V by 3 bases; bases with no gene match: 4. The CDR3 is 16 residues long. In nucleotides, the CDR3 is TGCGCCAGCAGTCATCTGGACAGGACGAACACCGGGGAGCTGTTTTTT. It codes for CASSHLDRTNTGELFF.

This clonotype was detected only a few times. The rearrangement links TRBV3-1 to TRBJ1-6; D uncertain. Germline V gene lookup returns CDR1 LGHDT and CDR2 YNNKEL (reference sequence). V lost 4 bases and J lost 10, with 17 bases in between. The CDR3 totals 15 residues. The CDR3 nucleotides are TGTGCCAGCAGCCCCCATGGGAGGCCGACGTCACCCCTCCACTTT. Its protein is CASSPHGRPTSPLHF.

This clonotype occurred a few times. The J gene is TRBJ2-1, the V gene TRBV3-1, with 12 positions matching TRBD2. Germline trimming cut 0 bases from V and 7 bases from J; bases unmatched to any gene: 10. The CDR3 contains 18 residues. Germline V gene lookup returns CDR1 LGHDT and CDR2 YNNKEL (reference sequence). CDR3 region: CASSQDLVLAGGPNEQFF. In DNA, the CDR3 is TGTGCCAGCAGCCAAGATCTTGTGCTAGCGGGAGGGCCTAATGAGCAGTTCTTC.

At least ten counts were recorded for this clonotype. The chain joins TRBV19 to TRBJ2-7; D gene uncertain. CDR3 length: 13 residues. Germline values: CDR1 LNHDA, CDR2 SQIVND (reference sequence). V was clipped by 6 bases and J by 4 bases, with 13 bases between them. CDR3 amino acids: CASSLGPPYEQYF. The CDR3 DNA reads TGTGCCAGTAGCCTCGGACCACCTTACGAGCAGTACTTC. The full variable domain, in which reference TRBV19 and TRBJ2-7 provide the parts outside the CDR3, is DGGITQSPKYLFRKEGQNVTLSCEQNLNHDAMYWYRQDPGQGLRLIYYSQIVNDFQKGDIAEGYSVSREKKESFPLTVTSAQKNPTAFYLCASSLGPPYEQYFGPGTRLTVT.

This clonotype appeared many times. The V gene is TRBV6-1, the J gene TRBJ1-5; D is possibly TRBD1 (5 bases). V gave up 4 bases and J gave up 11 bases, with 15 bases separating them. The V gene's germline CDR1 is MNHNS and CDR2 SASEGT. The CDR3 sequence is 13 residues long. The CDR3 DNA reads as TGTGCCAGCAGTGCGGGGCAGGGTGGATCCCAGCATTTT. It translates to CASSAGQGGSQHF.